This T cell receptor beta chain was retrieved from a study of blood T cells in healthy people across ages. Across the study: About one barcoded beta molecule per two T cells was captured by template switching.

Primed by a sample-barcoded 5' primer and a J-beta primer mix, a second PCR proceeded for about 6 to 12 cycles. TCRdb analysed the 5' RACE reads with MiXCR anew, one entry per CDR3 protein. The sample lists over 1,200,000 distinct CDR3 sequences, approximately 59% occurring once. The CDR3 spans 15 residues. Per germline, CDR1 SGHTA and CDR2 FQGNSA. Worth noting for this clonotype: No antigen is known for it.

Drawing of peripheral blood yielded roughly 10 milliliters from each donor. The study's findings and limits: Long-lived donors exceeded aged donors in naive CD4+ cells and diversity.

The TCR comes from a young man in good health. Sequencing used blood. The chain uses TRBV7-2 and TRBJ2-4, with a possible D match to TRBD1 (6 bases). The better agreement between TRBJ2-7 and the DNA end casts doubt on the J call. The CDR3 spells CASSSNRAVRDEQYF. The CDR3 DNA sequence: TGTGCCAGCAGCTCGAACAGGGCGGTCCGAGACGAGCAGTACTTC.